This T cell receptor beta chain comes out of a study of long-term antiretroviral therapy in people with HIV. Study outcomes and limitations: Pre-ART clonal expansion yielded clones that dominated the repertoire at all time points. Among HIV repertoires, CDR3 length ranges were narrower than those of controls.

Trimming left V 1 base short and J 3 bases short, with 7 bases between. Germline values: CDR1 SGDLS, CDR2 YYNGEE. The CDR3 covers 13 residues. About this clone itself: Its antigen is still unknown.

Treatment for every participant with HIV took place in the United States. There were roughly 0.95-10 million cryopreserved PBMC in the samples before DNA extraction. The run of the v3.0 immunoSEQ assay was at survey level. Profiling relied on immunoSEQ multiplex PCR, and the TCRdb table lists in-frame clones only, not all of them. The sample holds 30,000 to 50,000 clones, 86% seen once. The chain carries TRBV9 and TRBJ1-1, with a weak D call TRBD1 (6 bases). Material: unsorted PBMCs, obtained 1.2 years after starting antiretroviral therapy. This sequence originates from a woman in her fifties or sixties with HIV. CDR3 bases: TGTGCCAGCAGCGTAAGGGGGGACACTGAAGCTTTCTTT. Translated, it gives CASSVRGDTEAFF.